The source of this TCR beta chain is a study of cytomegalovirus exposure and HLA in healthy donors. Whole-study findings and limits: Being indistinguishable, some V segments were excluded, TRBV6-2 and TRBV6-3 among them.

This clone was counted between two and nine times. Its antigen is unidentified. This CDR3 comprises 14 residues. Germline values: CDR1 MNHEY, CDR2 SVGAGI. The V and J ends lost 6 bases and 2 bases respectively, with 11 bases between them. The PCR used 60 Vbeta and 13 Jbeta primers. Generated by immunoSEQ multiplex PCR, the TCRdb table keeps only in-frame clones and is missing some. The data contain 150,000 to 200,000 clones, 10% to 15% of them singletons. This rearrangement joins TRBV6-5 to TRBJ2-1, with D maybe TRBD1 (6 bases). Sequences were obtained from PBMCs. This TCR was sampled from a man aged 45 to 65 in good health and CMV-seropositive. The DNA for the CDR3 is TGTGCCAGCAGCTCGACAGGTACCTACAATGAGCAGTTCTTC. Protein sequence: CASSSTGTYNEQFF.